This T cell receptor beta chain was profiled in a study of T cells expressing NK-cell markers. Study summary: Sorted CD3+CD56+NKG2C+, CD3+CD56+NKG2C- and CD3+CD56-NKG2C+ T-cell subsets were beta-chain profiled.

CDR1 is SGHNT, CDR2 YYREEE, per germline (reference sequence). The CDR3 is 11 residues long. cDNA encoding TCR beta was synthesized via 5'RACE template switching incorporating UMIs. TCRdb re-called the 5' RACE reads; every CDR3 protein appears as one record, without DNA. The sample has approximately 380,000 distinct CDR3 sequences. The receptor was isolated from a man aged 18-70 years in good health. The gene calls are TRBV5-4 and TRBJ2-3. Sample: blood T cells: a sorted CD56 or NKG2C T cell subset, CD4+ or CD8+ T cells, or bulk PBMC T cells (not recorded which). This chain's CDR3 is CASSFLGAQYF.